This T cell receptor (beta chain) stems from a study of blood T cell repertoires in COVID-19. As originally analysed: The assay estimated nucleated cells by amplifying reference gene primers. Data came from immunoSEQ multiplex PCR; TCRdb stores just in-frame clones and leaves some out. V and J calls and clone size are given by that table; D and trimming were obtained from the DNA. Among around 280,000 clones listed, nearly 90% were seen once. Participants were placed into cohorts based on the clinical history they reported. The V end lost 2 bases, the J end lost 0 bases, and 11 bases lay between the germline ends. The germline V gene has CDR1 ENHRY and CDR2 SYGVKD. This CDR3 is 16 amino acids long.

The source of this sequence is a woman aged 18-29 years with acute COVID-19. The sequencing sample was made of PBMCs or T cells enriched from blood (not recorded which). The chain recombines TRBV10-3 with TRBJ1-5, with D possibly matching TRBD1 (6 bases). The CDR3: CAISEGPTGSNQPQHF. The CDR3 coding sequence is TGTGCCATCAGTGAGGGGCCGACAGGTAGCAATCAGCCCCAGCATTTT.